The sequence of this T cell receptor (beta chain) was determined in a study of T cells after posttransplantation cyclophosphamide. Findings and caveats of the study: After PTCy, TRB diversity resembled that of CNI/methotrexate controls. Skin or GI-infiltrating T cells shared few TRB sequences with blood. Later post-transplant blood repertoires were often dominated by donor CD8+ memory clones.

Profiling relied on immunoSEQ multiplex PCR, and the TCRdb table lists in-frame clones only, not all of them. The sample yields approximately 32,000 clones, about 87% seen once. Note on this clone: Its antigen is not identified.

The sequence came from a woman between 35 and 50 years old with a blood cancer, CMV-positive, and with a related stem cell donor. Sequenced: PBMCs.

CDR3 sequence reads: CASSLASGELFF. The CDR3 DNA reads TGCGCCAGCAGCTTGGCTTCCGGGGAGCTGTTTTTT. The genes are TRBV5-1 and TRBJ2-2; D unresolved. CDR1 and CDR2 (germline): SGHRS, YFSETQ. The CDR3 contains 12 residues. V dropped 0 bases and J dropped 6 bases, with 3 bases sitting between them. The full variable domain, rest sourced from reference TRBV5-1 and TRBJ2-2, is KAGVTQTPRYLIKTRGQQVTLSCSPISGHRSVSWYQQTPGQGLQFLFEYFSETQRNKGNFPGRFSGRQFSNSRSEMNVSTLELGDSALYLCASSLASGELFFGEGSRLTVL.